This TCR beta chain appears in the sequencing data of a study of regulatory and conventional T cells in RAG deficiency. The V gene end was trimmed by 3 bases and the J gene end by 0 bases; junction bases not matched to a gene: 5. The CDR3 runs 15 residues. Germline CDR1 and CDR2: SGHNT and YYREEE (reference sequence). Clones were read by immunoSEQ multiplex PCR, and TCRdb kept only the in-frame ones, dropping some. The table has tens of thousands of clones, about 95% seen once. Conventional CD4+ T cells were sorted from blood as CD25-low CD127-high cells. These data also featured in a second study, about regulatory T cells. According to that study: Primers: 52 TRBV forward and 13 TRBJ reverse. Patient repertoires had restricted TRB V-J pairs and skewed V and J usage, most in Tregs.

The material sequenced was CD25- CD4+ T cells sorted from blood. The receptor's source is a human donor in good health. This chain uses TRBV5-4 with TRBJ1-1, with TRBD1 matching over 7 bases. The CDR3 sequence is CASSSKQGMNTEAFF. CDR3 coding DNA: TGTGCCAGCAGCTCGAAACAGGGGATGAACACTGAAGCTTTCTTT. Filled out from reference TRBV5-4 and TRBJ1-1, the complete variable domain reads ETGVTQSPTHLIKTRGQQVTLRCSSQSGHNTVSWYQQALGQGPQFIFQYYREEENGRGNFPPRFSGLQFPNYSSELNVNALELDDSALYLCASSSKQGMNTEAFFGQGTRLTVV.